The rows below give T cell receptor beta chains drawn from one sample of a study of blood T cell repertoires in COVID-19. TCRdb's table, derived via immunoSEQ multiplex PCR, lists solely in-frame clones and lacks some. Of a few hundred thousand clones detected, approximately 87% appear once; the ten largest clones hold 6.2%. Sequenced input: peripheral blood. The source is a man aged 60 to 69 who had recovered from COVID-19. Both conserved end residues are part of each CDR3. Fields, in order: J gene, clone size, V gene, D gene, CDR3 DNA, CDR3 protein. The D gene is left open where the match is weak. Size tells how often a clone was seen (once, few, many) or the class of an expanded clone, and some rows leave it out.

j_gene: TRBJ2-1; abundance: .; v_gene: TRBV10-1; d_gene: TRBD2; CDR3nt: TGCGCCAGCAGTTTTAGCGGGAGGGCCGCGAATGAGCAGTTCTTC; CDR3aa: CASSFSGRAANEQFF
j_gene: TRBJ1-6; abundance: .; v_gene: TRBV30; d_gene: .; CDR3nt: TGTGCCTGGAGTGTTTTAGACAGCTCCTATAATTCACCCCTCCACTTT; CDR3aa: CAWSVLDSSYNSPLHF
j_gene: TRBJ2-2; abundance: .; v_gene: TRBV6-5; d_gene: TRBD2; CDR3nt: TGTGCCAGCAGTTACACACTAGCGGGAAACACCGGGGAGCTGTTTTTT; CDR3aa: CASSYTLAGNTGELFF
j_gene: TRBJ2-6; abundance: .; v_gene: TRBV5-1; d_gene: .; CDR3nt: TGCGCCAGCACGGGTGAGGCTGGGGCCAACGTCCTGACTTTC; CDR3aa: CASTGEAGANVLTF
j_gene: TRBJ2-7; abundance: .; v_gene: TRBV9; d_gene: .; CDR3nt: TGTGCCAGCAGCGCGGTTGCGGGTTACGAGCAGTACTTC; CDR3aa: CASSAVAGYEQYF
j_gene: TRBJ2-1; abundance: .; v_gene: TRBV27; d_gene: TRBD2; CDR3nt: TGTGCCAGCAGTTTAAGGAGACTAGCGGGAGCAACAGTACCAAATGAGCAGTTCTTC; CDR3aa: CASSLRRLAGATVPNEQFF
j_gene: TRBJ2-7; abundance: .; v_gene: TRBV5-5; d_gene: TRBD1; CDR3nt: TGTGCCAGCAGCCTCCGACAGGGGACCTACGAGCAGTACTTC; CDR3aa: CASSLRQGTYEQYF
j_gene: TRBJ2-2; abundance: .; v_gene: TRBV5-4; d_gene: .; CDR3nt: TGTGCCAGCAGCGTAGCTGGCGGGGCCACCGGGGAGCTGTTTTTT; CDR3aa: CASSVAGGATGELFF
j_gene: TRBJ2-6; abundance: .; v_gene: TRBV30; d_gene: TRBD1; CDR3nt: TGTGCCGGTTACAGGGGCTCTGGGGCCAACGTCCTGACTTTC; CDR3aa: CAGYRGSGANVLTF
j_gene: TRBJ1-2; abundance: .; v_gene: TRBV30; d_gene: .; CDR3nt: TGTGCCTGGATTCCCGTCAGCGGCAGGGGATTGGGAGGCTACACCTTC; CDR3aa: CAWIPVSGRGLGGYTF
j_gene: TRBJ1-1; abundance: .; v_gene: TRBV19; d_gene: .; CDR3nt: TGTGCCAGTAGTATGGGCAGGGGCACTGAAGCTTTCTTT; CDR3aa: CASSMGRGTEAFF
j_gene: TRBJ2-5; abundance: .; v_gene: TRBV18; d_gene: TRBD1; CDR3nt: TGTGCCAGCTCACCATTTGGACAGGGGAGCGGAGAGACCCAGTACTTC; CDR3aa: CASSPFGQGSGETQYF
j_gene: TRBJ2-1; abundance: few; v_gene: TRBV3-1/TRBV3-2; d_gene: .; CDR3nt: TGTGCCAGCAGTAATCAGGGGAATGAGCAGTTCTTC; CDR3aa: CASSNQGNEQFF
j_gene: TRBJ2-2; abundance: .; v_gene: TRBV6-5; d_gene: .; CDR3nt: TGTGCCAGCTGCTCTTTGGCCACTGGAGGCGGGGAGCTGTTTTTT; CDR3aa: CASCSLATGGGELFF
j_gene: TRBJ1-1; abundance: .; v_gene: TRBV19; d_gene: .; CDR3nt: TGTGCCAGTAGTGGGGCCCCGGGCGTCTCATCTGAAGCTTTCTTT; CDR3aa: CASSGAPGVSSEAFF
j_gene: TRBJ1-3; abundance: .; v_gene: TRBV5-1; d_gene: .; CDR3nt: TGCGCCAGCAGCTTCGGACAGAGCTCTGGAAACACCATATATTTT; CDR3aa: CASSFGQSSGNTIYF
j_gene: TRBJ2-1; abundance: .; v_gene: TRBV27; d_gene: .; CDR3nt: TGTGCCAGCAGTCCCTCCCCCTACAATGAGCAGTTCTTC; CDR3aa: CASSPSPYNEQFF
j_gene: TRBJ1-1; abundance: .; v_gene: TRBV6-5; d_gene: .; CDR3nt: TGTGCCAGCAGCCACACCTCAGAGAACACTGAAGCTTTCTTT; CDR3aa: CASSHTSENTEAFF
j_gene: TRBJ2-1; abundance: .; v_gene: TRBV28; d_gene: TRBD2; CDR3nt: TGTGCCAGCGGAGTGCGGGGGTCCTACAATGAGCAGTTCTTC; CDR3aa: CASGVRGSYNEQFF
j_gene: TRBJ2-1; abundance: many; v_gene: TRBV6-5; d_gene: .; CDR3nt: TGTGCCAGCAGTTACTCGGCACCTAATGAGCAGTTCTTC; CDR3aa: CASSYSAPNEQFF
j_gene: TRBJ1-3; abundance: .; v_gene: TRBV15; d_gene: .; CDR3nt: TGTGCCACCAGCAGAGCTCCACCGGGACAATTAAACACCATATATTTT; CDR3aa: CATSRAPPGQLNTIYF
j_gene: TRBJ2-1; abundance: .; v_gene: TRBV3-1/TRBV3-2; d_gene: .; CDR3nt: TGTGCCAGCAGCCAAGAATGGGCTACCTACAATGAGCAGTTCTTC; CDR3aa: CASSQEWATYNEQFF
j_gene: TRBJ1-1; abundance: .; v_gene: TRBV7-6; d_gene: .; CDR3nt: TGTGCCAACAGAGGGGGGAACACTGAAGCTTTCTTT; CDR3aa: CANRGGNTEAFF
j_gene: TRBJ2-1; abundance: .; v_gene: TRBV19; d_gene: TRBD2; CDR3nt: TGTGCCAGTTCCTCACCCGACGCGGGAGTCGGCTACAATGAGCAGTTCTTC; CDR3aa: CASSSPDAGVGYNEQFF